These 5 T cell receptor beta chains originate from one sample sequenced in a study of early T cells in non-severe SARS-CoV-2 infection. TCRdb used MiXCR to reprocess the 5' RACE reads, holding one entry per CDR3 protein. The repertoire has about 98,000 distinct CDR3 sequences, 13% to 15% of them found once; the top ten carry 6% to 7.5%. The specimen was whole blood. These receptors all stem from an adult who was a healthcare worker with PCR-confirmed SARS-CoV-2 infection or an uninfected control (not recorded which).

This clonotype has more than one count but fewer than ten. The chain joins TRBV7-3 to TRBJ1-2; D gene uncertain. The germline CDR1 and CDR2 sequences are SGHTA and FQGTGA. The CDR3 extends over 15 amino acids. The V end was cut by 0 bases, the J end by 0 bases, with 8 bases between. The CDR3 is CASSLTRESNYGYTF. For the CDR3, the DNA is TGTGCCAGCAGCTTAACTAGAGAGTCTAACTATGGCTACACCTTC. Together with reference TRBV7-3 and TRBJ1-2, the CDR3 gives the full variable domain: GAGVSQTPSNKVTEKGKYVELRCDPISGHTALYWYRQSLGQGPEFLIYFQGTGAADDSGLPNDRFFAVRPEGSVSTLKIQRTERGDSAVYLCASSLTRESNYGYTFGSGTRLTVV.

This clonotype was counted only a few times. The V gene is TRBV5-1, the J gene TRBJ2-1; a possible D gene is TRBD2 (6 bases). The CDR3 loop spans 15 amino acids. The germline CDR1 and CDR2 sequences are SGHRS and YFSETQ. Trimming cost V 4 bases and J 5 bases, with 16 bases left between them. The CDR3, as DNA: TGCGCCAGCAGCCCCGCCGCGGGATCTAACAATGAGCAGTTCTTC. Translating gives CASSPAAGSNNEQFF. Based on the CDR3 plus reference TRBV5-1 and TRBJ2-1, the full variable domain is KAGVTQTPRYLIKTRGQQVTLSCSPISGHRSVSWYQQTPGQGLQFLFEYFSETQRNKGNFPGRFSGRQFSNSRSEMNVSTLELGDSALYLCASSPAAGSNNEQFFGPGTRLTVL.

This clonotype showed up many times. The chain employs TRBV10-1 and TRBJ1-6; TRBD1 matches 11 bases. V was clipped by 4 bases and J by 9 bases; unmatched bases: 2. The CDR3 spans 14 residues. Germline V CDR1 and CDR2: WNHNN, SYGVQD (reference sequence). For the CDR3, the DNA is TGCGCCAGCAGTGCAGGGACAGGGGGTTCACCCCTCCACTTT. It specifies CASSAGTGGSPLHF.

The sample holds many counts of this clonotype. The rearrangement uses TRBV19 and TRBJ1-5; no clear D. The CDR3 is 14 residues long. Germline V gene sequence: CDR1 LNHDA, CDR2 SQIVND (reference sequence). V was shortened by 4 bases and J by 3 bases, with 10 bases between the two germline ends. Here the CDR3 reads CASSTQFYNQPQHF. CDR3 DNA sequence: TGTGCCAGTAGTACACAGTTCTACAATCAGCCCCAGCATTTT.

This chain joins TRBV27 and TRBJ2-1; D ambiguous. The CDR3 totals 15 residues. Deletions cut 0 bases from V and 0 bases from J, with 6 bases between. Germline V gene lookup returns CDR1 MNHEY and CDR2 SMNVEV (reference sequence). CDR3 sequence (DNA): TGTGCCAGCAGTTTATCCCCCAGCTCCTACAATGAGCAGTTCTTC. Protein: CASSLSPSSYNEQFF.